The 27 T cell receptor beta chains reported below all come from one sample, sequenced in a study of T cells in tuberculosis. Sequenced by immunoSEQ multiplex PCR; TCRdb stores in-frame clones only, minus some. The sample includes under 40,000 clones, approximately 94% of them seen just once. Sequenced sample: PBMCs. Source of these receptors: a donor aged 10 to 29 with latent tuberculosis or without tuberculosis infection.

The chain uses TRBV6-6 and TRBJ2-1; 10 nucleotides agree with TRBD2. Per germline, CDR1 MNHNY and CDR2 SVGAGI (reference sequence). The CDR3 has 14 residues. Unmatched junction bases numbered 5, after V lost 8 bases and J lost 4 bases. DNA for the CDR3: TGTGCCAGCGGGATAGCGGGAGGATACAATGAGCAGTTCTTC. As protein: CASGIAGGYNEQFF.

The V and J genes are TRBV5-6 and TRBJ2-7, with a possible D match to TRBD1 (5 bases). This CDR3 has 14 residues. Trimming took 4 bases from V and 5 from J, leaving 16 bases between them. Germline values: CDR1 SGHDT, CDR2 YYEEEE. CDR3 coding DNA: TGTGCCAGCAGCCGGACATTGGGTAGAGACGAGCAGTACTTC. Translated: CASSRTLGRDEQYF.

This rearrangement joins TRBV7-9 to TRBJ2-1; perhaps TRBD2 as D (6 bases). V lost 3 bases to trimming and J lost 7 bases, with 13 bases between them. CDR1 and CDR2 from the germline V gene are SEHNR and FQNEAQ (reference sequence). The CDR3 spans 14 residues. CDR3 sequence: CASSFGGGKNEQFF. The CDR3 DNA reads TGTGCCAGCAGCTTCGGAGGCGGGAAGAATGAGCAGTTCTTC.

The V gene is TRBV25-1, the J gene TRBJ1-3; 9 bases line up with TRBD1. Trimming took 5 bases from V and 5 from J; bases not matched to a gene: 4. Germline CDR1 is MGHDK and CDR2 is SYGVNS. This CDR3 spans 14 amino acids. In DNA, the CDR3 is TGTGCCAGCAGTCCGGGACAGGGCCGAAACACCATATATTTT. Its protein product is CASSPGQGRNTIYF.

The CDR3 spells CASTSERGTANEKLFF. In nucleotides, the CDR3 is TGTGCCAGCACCTCTGAGAGGGGGACGGCTAATGAAAAACTGTTTTTT. V is TRBV5-8 and J is TRBJ1-4; tentative D call: TRBD1 (6 bases). Germline V lookup: CDR1 SGHTS, CDR2 YDEGEE. With 6 bases removed from V and 3 bases from J, the gap between germline ends came to 18 bases. CDR3 length equals 16 residues.

V is TRBV5-1 and J is TRBJ2-1, with 7 bases lining up with TRBD2. With V trimmed by 4 bases and J by 0 bases, 16 bases remained unmatched. This CDR3 contains 19 residues. CDR1 is SGHRS, CDR2 YFSETQ, per germline. CDR3 DNA: TGCGCCAGCAGCCGCGTCGGGGGGTCGACCCTCAGCTCCTACAATGAGCAGTTCTTC. As protein: CASSRVGGSTLSSYNEQFF.

The J gene is TRBJ2-7, the V gene TRBV11-2, with TRBD1 as a possible D gene (6 bases). Between the trimmed V and J ends, which lost 7 bases and 2 bases, there was a span of 15 bases. The germline CDR1 and CDR2 sequences are SGHAT and FQNNGV. There are 14 residues in the CDR3. Written as DNA, the CDR3 is TGTGCCAGCAACCTAAAGGGGGTTGCCTACGAGCAGTACTTC. Translating it yields CASNLKGVAYEQYF.

This chain joins TRBV7-8 and TRBJ2-1; 16 bases are a match to TRBD2. There are 16 residues in the CDR3. Germline V lookup: CDR1 SGHVS, CDR2 FQNEAQ. The V gene end was trimmed by 5 bases and the J gene end by 9 bases; junction bases not matched to a gene: 7. CDR3 region: CASSPGTSGRGFEQFF. In DNA form, the CDR3 reads TGTGCCAGCAGCCCTGGGACTAGCGGGAGGGGCTTTGAGCAGTTCTTC.

The chain couples TRBV2 to TRBJ2-7; a possible D gene is TRBD1 (6 bases). The germline V gene has CDR1 SNHLY and CDR2 FYNNEI. The CDR3 extends over 14 amino acids. V was pared by 6 bases and J by 0 bases, with 12 bases between. Written as DNA, the CDR3 is TGTGCCAGCAGACCTGACAGGCGCTCCTACGAGCAGTACTTC. Translating it yields CASRPDRRSYEQYF.

J is TRBJ1-5 and V is TRBV25-1, with TRBD1 as a possible D gene (5 bases). Germline V gene sequence: CDR1 MGHDK, CDR2 SYGVNS. The germline V and J ends were trimmed by 4 bases and 0 bases, with 10 bases remaining between them. The CDR3 runs 15 residues. The CDR3 DNA reads TGTGCCAGCAGTGGGCAGGGTCATAGCAATCAGCCCCAGCATTTT. Its translation is CASSGQGHSNQPQHF.

This sequence joins TRBV5-4 and TRBJ2-1, with 8 bases aligning to TRBD2. Germline lookup yields CDR1 SGHNT and CDR2 YYREEE (reference sequence). V shed 0 bases and J 8 bases; nucleotides not matched to a gene: 7. The CDR3 is 15 amino acids. The CDR3 region has the DNA TGTGCCAGCAGCTTGGCCAGCGGGAGAATTCATGAGCAGTTCTTC. Translating gives CASSLASGRIHEQFF.

CDR3 loop: CASSLDGGNEKLFF. The CDR3 region has the DNA TGTGCCAGCAGCTTGGACGGAGGCAATGAAAAACTGTTTTTT. The V gene is TRBV7-2, the J gene TRBJ1-4, with no clear D. The CDR3 sequence is 14 residues long. The germline V gene has CDR1 SGHTA and CDR2 FQGNSA. V was trimmed by 3 bases and J by 5 bases, leaving 10 bases between them. Full variable domain (missing parts from reference TRBV7-2 and TRBJ1-4): GAGVSQSPSNKVTEKGKDVELRCDPISGHTALYWYRQSLGQGLEFLIYFQGNSAPDKSGLPSDRFSAERTGGSVSTLTIQRTQQEDSAVYLCASSLDGGNEKLFFGSGTQLSVL.

The V call is TRBV7-9, the J call TRBJ1-2; tentatively, D is TRBD1 (5 bases). The V end was cut by 5 bases, the J end by 0 bases, with 16 bases between. Germline V gives CDR1 SEHNR, CDR2 FQNEAQ (reference sequence). The CDR3 extends over 16 amino acids. For the CDR3, the DNA is TGTGCCAGCAGCCCAGAAACTCAGGGTCCTAACTATGGCTACACCTTC. It encodes CASSPETQGPNYGYTF. Looking up the rest from reference TRBV7-9 and TRBJ1-2 gives the full variable domain: DTGVSQNPRHKITKRGQNVTFRCDPISEHNRLYWYRQTLGQGPEFLTYFQNEAQLEKSRLLSDRFSAERPKGSFSTLEIQRTEQGDSAMYLCASSPETQGPNYGYTFGSGTRLTVV.

The sample holds one count of this clone. The chain uses TRBV28 and TRBJ2-7, with 12 bases lining up with TRBD2. CDR1 is MDHEN, CDR2 SYDVKM, per germline. CDR3 length: 16 residues. V dropped 0 bases and J dropped 7; count of bases not matched to a gene: 7. The CDR3 sequence: CASSLCLAGGPGEQYF. As DNA, the CDR3 is TGTGCCAGCAGTTTATGCCTAGCGGGAGGGCCGGGAGAGCAGTACTTC.

This clone occurred once. CDR3 residues: CASSLLPGQHYEQYF. The CDR3, as DNA: TGTGCCAGCAGTTTACTACCGGGACAACACTACGAGCAGTACTTC. The chain joins TRBV28 to TRBJ2-7; D is perhaps TRBD1 (6 bases). With 2 bases removed from V and 3 bases from J, the gap between germline ends came to 14 bases. The germline CDR1 and CDR2 sequences are MDHEN and SYDVKM. The CDR3 covers 15 residues.

Notes on this clone: The identical CDR3 is also encoded by other nucleotide sequences in the sample. The CDR3 nucleotides read TGTGCCAGTAGTATTAAAAACACTGAAGCTTTCTTT. Its translation: CASSIKNTEAFF. The chain employs TRBV19 and TRBJ1-1; D is unresolved. The V gene lost 3 bases and the J gene lost 2 bases, with 4 bases spanning the gap. This CDR3 is 12 amino acids long. Per germline, CDR1 LNHDA and CDR2 SQIVND (reference sequence).

The CDR3 DNA reads TGTGCCAGCAGTTCCCCGGGGTATGGCTACACCTTC. Translating it yields CASSSPGYGYTF. This chain uses TRBV6-6 with TRBJ1-2, with D unclear. The CDR3 covers 12 residues. Germline V gene sequence: CDR1 MNHNY, CDR2 SVGAGI (reference sequence). The V and J ends lost 4 bases and 5 bases respectively, with 8 bases between them.

The genes are TRBV10-3 and TRBJ1-3, with no clear D. The V gene lost 6 bases and the J gene lost 1 base, with 16 bases spanning the gap. Germline V gene data show CDR1 as ENHRY and CDR2 as SYGVKD. The CDR3 extends over 16 amino acids. CDR3 region: CAIRATAIASGNTIYF. In DNA, the CDR3 is TGTGCCATCAGAGCGACCGCTATAGCGTCTGGAAACACCATATATTTT.

The rearrangement uses TRBV27 and TRBJ1-5; 8 bases are a match to TRBD1. The V gene's germline CDR1 is MNHEY and CDR2 SMNVEV (reference sequence). V gave up 5 bases and J gave up 4 bases; unmatched junction bases: 10. The CDR3 is 16 residues long. CDR3 nucleotides: TGTGCCAGCAGTGCGCAATTCAACAGGGGGAATCAGCCCCAGCATTTT. Translating it yields CASSAQFNRGNQPQHF.

The chain couples TRBV7-2 to TRBJ2-7, with 8 bases that match TRBD2. Germline-derived CDR1 and CDR2 are SGHTA and FQGNSA. The CDR3 is 13 residues long. After removal of 6 bases from V and 3 bases from J, the junction contained 4 bases not matched to a gene. CDR3 bases: TGTGCCAGCAGATATAGCGGGGACTACGAGCAGTACTTC. It is translated as CASRYSGDYEQYF.

This sequence joins TRBV6-1 and TRBJ2-3; 13 bases agree with TRBD2. The germline CDR1 and CDR2 sequences are MNHNS and SASEGT. This CDR3 has 17 amino acids. Germline trimming cut 4 bases from V and 4 bases from J; bases unmatched to any gene: 8. CDR3: CASSGTSGSFGADTQYF. CDR3 nucleotides: TGTGCCAGCAGTGGGACTAGCGGGAGTTTTGGCGCAGATACGCAGTATTTT.

This clone is a singleton in its sample. The chain recombines TRBV5-4 with TRBJ1-1; D ambiguous. Looked up from germline, CDR1 is SGHNT and CDR2 is YYREEE (reference sequence). The CDR3 covers 15 residues. The V gene lost 0 bases and the J gene lost 1 base, with 10 bases spanning the gap. CDR3 residues: CASSLGPPRNTEAFF. The CDR3 DNA reads as TGTGCCAGCAGCTTGGGCCCGCCGAGGAACACTGAAGCTTTCTTT.

The CDR3 reads CASSRGQAYRSGTEAFF. Here the CDR3 DNA reads TGTGCCAGCAGTCGGGGACAGGCATATCGATCGGGCACTGAAGCTTTCTTT. V gene TRBV27 combines with J gene TRBJ1-1; 8 nucleotides agree with TRBD1. CDR1 and CDR2 from the germline V gene are MNHEY and SMNVEV (reference sequence). There are 17 residues in the CDR3. J was trimmed by 4 bases and V by 5 bases; bases with no gene match: 15.

V is TRBV13 and J is TRBJ2-1; D is ambiguous. Germline assignment: CDR1 PRHDT and CDR2 FYEKMQ (reference sequence). The CDR3 runs 15 residues. V lost 4 bases to trimming and J lost 3 bases, with 13 bases between them. The CDR3 coding sequence is TGTGCCAGCAGCTCACAGACGGTTAACTACAATGAGCAGTTCTTC. This codes for CASSSQTVNYNEQFF.

V is TRBV6-1 and J is TRBJ2-1; 7 bases are shared with TRBD2. The ends lost 8 bases at V and 2 bases at J; junction bases unmatched: 9. The CDR3 consists of 15 residues. Looked up from germline, CDR1 is MNHNS and CDR2 is SASEGT. The CDR3, as DNA: TGTGCCAGCCCGAAGCGGGCGGGGGCCTACAATGAGCAGTTCTTC. Its translation is CASPKRAGAYNEQFF.

This chain links TRBV11-2 with TRBJ2-7; D is ambiguous. Germline V gives CDR1 SGHAT, CDR2 FQNNGV. The length of the CDR3 is 14 residues. Trimming left V 6 bases short and J 1 base short, with 13 bases between. DNA of the CDR3: TGTGCCAGCAGACGCGCGGCAGCATCCTACGAGCAGTACTTC. Amino acids: CASRRAAASYEQYF.

The chain combines TRBV27 with TRBJ2-7; 9 nucleotides agree with TRBD2. Unmatched junction bases numbered 6, after V lost 0 bases and J lost 6 bases. The CDR3 length is 15 residues. Germline values: CDR1 MNHEY, CDR2 SMNVEV (reference sequence). The DNA of the CDR3 is TGTGCCAGCAGTTTATCACTAGCGGGCCGCTTCGAGCAGTACTTC. This translates into CASSLSLAGRFEQYF.